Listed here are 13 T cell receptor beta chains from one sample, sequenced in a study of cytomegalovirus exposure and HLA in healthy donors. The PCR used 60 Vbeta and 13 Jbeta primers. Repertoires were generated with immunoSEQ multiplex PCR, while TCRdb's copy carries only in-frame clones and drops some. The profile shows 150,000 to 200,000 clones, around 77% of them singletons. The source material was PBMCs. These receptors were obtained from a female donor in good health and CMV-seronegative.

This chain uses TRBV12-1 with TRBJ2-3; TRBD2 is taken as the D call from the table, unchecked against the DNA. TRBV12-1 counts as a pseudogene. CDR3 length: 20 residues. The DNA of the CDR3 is TGTGCCAGCAGCTTTGAGGGACTAGCGGGAGGGCCTGACCCCACAGATACGCAGTATTTT. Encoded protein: CASSFEGLAGGPDPTDTQYF.

The CDR3 loop reads CSVDLQGSFRNEQYF. The DNA of the CDR3 is TGCAGCGTTGACTTGCAGGGATCCTTCCGAAACGAGCAGTACTTC. The chain combines TRBV29-1 with TRBJ2-7; D might be TRBD1 (5 bases). V was pared by 3 bases and J by 5 bases, with 20 bases between. Per the germline V gene, CDR1 is SQVTM and CDR2 is ANQGSEA. The CDR3 runs to 15 residues.

The CDR3 spells CASSSLSGTPPGTDTQYF. CDR3 bases: TGTGCCAGCAGCTCTCTTAGCGGGACCCCCCCCGGCACAGATACGCAGTATTTT. The chain couples TRBV5-4 to TRBJ2-3, with 8 positions matching TRBD2. Trimming took 3 bases from V and 1 from J; bases not matched to a gene: 13. The CDR3 totals 18 residues. The germline gives CDR1 SGHNT, CDR2 YYREEE (reference sequence).

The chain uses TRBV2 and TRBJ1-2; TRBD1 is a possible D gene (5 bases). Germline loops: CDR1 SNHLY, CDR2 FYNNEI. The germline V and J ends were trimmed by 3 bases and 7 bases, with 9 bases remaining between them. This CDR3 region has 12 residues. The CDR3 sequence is CASSDKGVGYTF. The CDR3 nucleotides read TGTGCCAGCAGTGATAAAGGGGTTGGCTACACCTTC.

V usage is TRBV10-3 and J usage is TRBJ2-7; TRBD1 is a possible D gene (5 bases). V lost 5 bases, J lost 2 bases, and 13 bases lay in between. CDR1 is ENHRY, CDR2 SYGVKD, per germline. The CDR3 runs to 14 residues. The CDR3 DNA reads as TGTGCCATCAGTTCAGGGTCAAGTACCTACGAGCAGTACTTC. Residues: CAISSGSSTYEQYF.

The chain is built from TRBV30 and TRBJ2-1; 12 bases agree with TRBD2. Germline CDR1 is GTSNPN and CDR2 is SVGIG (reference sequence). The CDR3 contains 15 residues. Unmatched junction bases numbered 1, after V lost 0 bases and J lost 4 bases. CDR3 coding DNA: TGTGCCTGGAGTGTTGGACTAGCGGGATACAATGAGCAGTTCTTC. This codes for CAWSVGLAGYNEQFF.

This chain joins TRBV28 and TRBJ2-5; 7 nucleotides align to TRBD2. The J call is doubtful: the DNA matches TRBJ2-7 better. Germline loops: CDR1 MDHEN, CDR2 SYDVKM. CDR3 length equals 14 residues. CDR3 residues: CASSLSAGRAEQYF. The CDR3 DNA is TGTGCCAGCAGTTTATCGGCAGGGAGGGCCGAGCAGTACTTC.

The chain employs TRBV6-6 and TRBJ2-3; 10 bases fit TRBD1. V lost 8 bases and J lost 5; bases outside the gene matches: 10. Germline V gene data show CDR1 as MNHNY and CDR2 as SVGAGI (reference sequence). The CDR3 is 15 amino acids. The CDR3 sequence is CASHRETGGRDTQYF. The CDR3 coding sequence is TGTGCCAGCCATAGGGAGACAGGGGGCAGAGATACGCAGTATTTT.

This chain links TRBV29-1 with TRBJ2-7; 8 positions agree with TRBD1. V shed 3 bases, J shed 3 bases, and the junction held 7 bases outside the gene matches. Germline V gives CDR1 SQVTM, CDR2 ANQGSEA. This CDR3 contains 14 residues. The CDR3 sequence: CSVEGWDRNYEQYF. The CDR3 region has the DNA TGCAGCGTTGAGGGTTGGGACAGGAACTACGAGCAGTACTTC.

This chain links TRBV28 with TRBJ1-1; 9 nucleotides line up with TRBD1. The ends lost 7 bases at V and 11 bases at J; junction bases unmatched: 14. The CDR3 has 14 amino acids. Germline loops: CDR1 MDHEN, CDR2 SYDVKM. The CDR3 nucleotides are TGTGCCAGCATCCCCGGGACAGGGTCTGCACTGGCTTTCTTT. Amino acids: CASIPGTGSALAFF.

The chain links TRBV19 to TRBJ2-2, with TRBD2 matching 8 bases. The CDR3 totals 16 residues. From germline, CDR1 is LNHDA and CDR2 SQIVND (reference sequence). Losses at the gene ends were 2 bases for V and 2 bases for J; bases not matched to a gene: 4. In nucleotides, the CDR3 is TGTGCCAGTAGTATAAGCGGGGGACAAAACACCGGGGAGCTGTTTTTT. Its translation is CASSISGGQNTGELFF.

This CDR3 reads CASSPGTSGPRSSYEQYF. As DNA, the CDR3 is TGTGCCAGCAGCCCTGGGACTAGCGGGCCCAGGAGCTCCTACGAGCAGTACTTC. The rearrangement uses TRBV9 and TRBJ2-7; the match to TRBD2 covers 12 bases. The V gene's germline CDR1 is SGDLS and CDR2 YYNGEE. V shed 4 bases, J shed 0 bases, and the junction held 11 bases outside the gene matches. CDR3 length: 18 residues.

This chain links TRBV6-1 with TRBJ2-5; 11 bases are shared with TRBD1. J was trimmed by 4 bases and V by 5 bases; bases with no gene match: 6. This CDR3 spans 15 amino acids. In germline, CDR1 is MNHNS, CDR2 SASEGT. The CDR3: CASSPPGQGGETQYF. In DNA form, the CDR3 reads TGTGCCAGCAGTCCCCCGGGACAGGGGGGAGAGACCCAGTACTTC.